This TCR beta chain was recorded in a study of OX40 agonist ivuxolimab in advanced cancers. Broadly, across the study: Ivuxolimab was an agonistic, fully human IgG2 monoclonal antibody directed against OX40 (CD134), a costimulatory receptor. Of the approximately 53 patients in dose escalation, around 19 had hepatocellular carcinoma, some 15 had melanoma, 9 had renal cell carcinoma and 9 had head and neck cancer. In the dose-escalation cohort, 75% to 85% of patients were male, and the mean age was 60 years with a range of about 20 to 90. Intravenous ivuxolimab was administered to patients every 2 weeks at six dose levels: 0.01, 0.1, 0.3, 1.5, 3 and 10 mg/kg. The point of sequencing TCRbeta in the periphery was to test whether ivuxolimab changed TCR sequence diversity and drove clonal T-cell expansion. Partial responses were achieved by three dose-escalation patients, of whom one had hepatocellular carcinoma and two had cutaneous melanoma. Prior anti-PD-1, anti-PD-L1 or anti-CTLA-4 therapy was permitted, and about two fifths of dose-escalation patients had received checkpoint inhibitors. The monotherapy dose-escalation portion (N ≈ 56 patients) of the phase I ivuxolimab trial is reported in the paper. What the study reported, not specific to this receptor: After ivuxolimab, CD8+ T cells had more expanded clones than CD4+ T cells on average. In the 0.1-3.0 mg/kg groups, partial responders were among the patients with the lowest normalized peripheral clonal expansion, particularly in CD8+ T cells. At doses of 0.1 to 3.0 mg/kg, clonal expansion of both CD4+ and CD8+ T cells in blood was seen between baseline and week 6. Low levels of normalized T-cell clonal expansion were also seen in some patients who did not respond. Antigen specificity was not determined for the clonally expanded peripheral T cells.

CDR1 is given as MGHRA and CDR2 as YSYEKL, both from the germline V gene. CDR3 length: 15 amino acids, cysteine to phenylalanine. CDR3 DNA is the only sequence kept; it has 45 bases, read in frame from the first base. V was cut back by 1 base and J by 0 bases, leaving a gap of 7 bases between them. The trial excluded patients who had a history of autoimmune disease or were on systemic immunosuppression. Peripheral blood for TCR sequencing was collected from all dose cohorts at baseline, on cycle 4 day 1, and on cycle 7 day 1. The samples were drawn from a first-in-human, open-label, multicenter phase I dose-escalation trial of ivuxolimab. Adults with locally advanced or metastatic melanoma, renal cell carcinoma, hepatocellular carcinoma or head and neck squamous cell carcinoma were enrolled in the trial. Before TCR sequencing, CD4+ T cells and CD8+ T cells from peripheral blood were sorted into separate populations.

To sequence the TCRbeta CDR3 region, genomic DNA was isolated from the sorted cells. TCRbeta CDR3 regions were sequenced using the immunoSEQ Assay. The immuneACCESS repertoire file appears here via TCRdb, limited to in-frame rearrangements. These files lack a portion of the clones; in checked studies, under half of the deficit traces to unresolved V genes, and the cause of the others is not known. A total of approximately 23,000 clones appear in this sample, 65% to 90% of them only once. In total, the top ten clones hold roughly 15% of the sample. This clone was seen once. Its specific antigen is unknown. Base qualities are missing; no much larger clone stands one base away.

The source material was CD4+ or CD8+ T cells sorted from blood, sampled in a trial of the OX40 agonist ivuxolimab. The clonotype was recovered from an adult with an advanced solid tumor such as melanoma, head and neck, liver or kidney cancer. This chain joins TRBV4-1 to TRBJ1-5; the D gene is not confidently resolved. The DNA sequence follows: TGCGCCAGCAGCCAAGCAGTGAATAGCAATCAGCCCCAGCATTTT. It translates to CASSQAVNSNQPQHF.